Each of the 23 T cell receptor beta chains below was sequenced from the same sample in a study of metastatic and nonmetastatic thyroid tumors. No patient had received any treatment before thyroid surgery. TCRdb re-processed the PCR reads through MiXCR. The sample contains about 15,000 clones, about 31% of which appear only once. Source material: tumor tissue. The receptors derive from a female donor with papillary thyroid cancer or a benign thyroid nodule (not recorded which). Some clones in this sample may be carry-over from other donors' samples.

V is TRBV28 and J is TRBJ1-2; TRBD1 matches at 7 bases. CDR1 MDHEN and CDR2 SYDVKM come from the germline V gene. The V and J ends lost 5 bases and 4 bases, in that order; junction bases with no gene match: 7. The CDR3 totals 14 residues. Written as DNA, the CDR3 is TGTGCCAGCAGTCGCCGACAGGGCATCTATGGCTACACCTTC. Encoded protein: CASSRRQGIYGYTF.

Concerning this clone itself: The junction and the germline gene differ at one end; a read error may be behind it. CDR3 region: CASSQDPGLAYEQYF. The DNA of the CDR3 is TGCGCCAGCAGCCAAGATCCGGGGTTGGCCTACGAACAGTACTTC. The chain couples TRBV4-1 to TRBJ2-7; D perhaps matches TRBD2 (5 bases). The CDR3 has 15 residues. Germline CDR1 MGHRA, CDR2 YSYEKL.

This clone came up a few times. CDR3 sequence reads: CASNYPGQGYEQYF. Here the CDR3 DNA reads TGTGCCAGCAACTACCCAGGACAGGGCTACGAGCAGTACTTC. The gene calls are TRBV2 and TRBJ2-7, with TRBD1 matching over 8 bases. The CDR3 consists of 14 residues. V was clipped by 7 bases and J by 3 bases; unmatched bases: 8. Germline loops: CDR1 SNHLY, CDR2 FYNNEI.

By share, this clone counts as large. The chain uses TRBV11-1 and TRBJ2-7; 8 positions agree with TRBD1. J gave up 7 bases and V 5 bases, and 7 bases lay outside the gene matches. Germline CDR1 reads SGHAT; CDR2 reads FQDESV (reference sequence). The CDR3 spans 13 residues. The CDR3 spells CASSAGQVLEQYF. The DNA for the CDR3 is TGTGCCAGCAGCGCGGGACAGGTCTTGGAGCAGTACTTC.

This clone has a count of ten or more. V usage is TRBV19 and J usage is TRBJ2-5; 13 bases line up with TRBD2. This CDR3 region has 13 residues. Germline assignment: CDR1 LNHDA and CDR2 SQIVND (reference sequence). V trimming: 9 bases; J trimming: 5 bases; junction bases outside the gene matches: 3. The CDR3 reads CASGLAGVETQYF. CDR3 DNA: TGTGCCAGCGGACTAGCGGGGGTTGAGACCCAGTACTTC. Supplemented by reference TRBV19 and TRBJ2-5, the full variable domain reads DGGITQSPKYLFRKEGQNVTLSCEQNLNHDAMYWYRQDPGQGLRLIYYSQIVNDFQKGDIAEGYSVSREKKESFPLTVTSAQKNPTAFYLCASGLAGVETQYFGPGTRLLVL.

This clone was seen a single time. The chain combines TRBV20-1 with TRBJ2-7; D is ambiguous. V was clipped by 2 bases and J by 0 bases, with 14 bases between them. The CDR3 extends over 15 amino acids. Germline CDR1 DFQATT, CDR2 SNEGSKA (reference sequence). The CDR3 loop is CSARSPSATSYEQYF. The DNA of the CDR3 is TGCAGTGCTAGAAGCCCCAGCGCCACCTCCTACGAGCAGTACTTC.

This clone has only a few counts. This rearrangement joins TRBV6-4 to TRBJ2-1; 11 positions agree with TRBD2. The CDR3 covers 15 residues. CDR1 is MRHNA, CDR2 SNTAGT, per germline. V lost 0 bases to trimming and J lost 5 bases; unmatched junction nucleotides: 0. The CDR3 DNA is TGTGCCAGCAGTGACTCGACTAGCGGGAACAATGAGCAGTTCTTC. Its translation: CASSDSTSGNNEQFF.

Within the sample, this clone is medium-sized. The chain links TRBV20-1 to TRBJ2-1, with 12 bases aligning to TRBD1. The CDR3 covers 15 residues. The germline CDR1 and CDR2 sequences are DFQATT and SNEGSKA (reference sequence). J gave up 6 bases and V 3 bases, and 6 bases lay outside the gene matches. CDR3 DNA: TGCAGTGCTAGGGGGACAGGGGGCTTGATCAATGAGCAGTTCTTC. Translating gives CSARGTGGLINEQFF.

V is TRBV25-1 and J is TRBJ1-2; D is unresolved. The CDR3 is 12 residues long. Germline values: CDR1 MGHDK, CDR2 SYGVNS. The V end was cut by 9 bases, the J end by 8 bases, with 16 bases between. The CDR3 here is CARPHRDRGYTF. In nucleotides, the CDR3 is TGTGCCAGACCACACAGAGATAGAGGCTACACCTTC.

J is TRBJ1-1 and V is TRBV11-3; D is perhaps TRBD1 (6 bases). CDR3 length: 14 amino acids. The V gene's germline CDR1 is SGHNT and CDR2 YENEEA. Between the trimmed V and J ends, which lost 5 bases and 1 base, there was a span of 11 bases. CDR3: CASSPGTWNTEAFF. The CDR3, as DNA: TGTGCCAGCAGCCCAGGGACATGGAACACTGAAGCTTTCTTT.

This clone occurred once. The rearrangement joins TRBV4-1 to TRBJ1-6; 7 bases agree with TRBD1. The CDR3 has 18 amino acids. The junction had 14 bases not matched to a gene; V was cut back by 1 base and J by 8 bases. Per germline, CDR1 MGHRA and CDR2 YSYEKL. The CDR3 bases are TGCGCCAGCAGCCAAGGATGGCTACGGGGTCAGGGGGATTCACCCCTCCACTTT. Its protein product is CASSQGWLRGQGDSPLHF.

The chain has TRBV28 and TRBJ1-2; D ambiguous. V lost 5 bases, J lost 4 bases, and 14 bases lay in between. This CDR3 has 14 amino acids. The germline CDR1 and CDR2 sequences are MDHEN and SYDVKM. The CDR3 DNA sequence: TGTGCCAGCAGTGTCACGCACGCTGCCTATGGCTACACCTTC. Translating gives CASSVTHAAYGYTF.

This clone qualifies as medium-sized. V and J are TRBV11-2 and TRBJ2-7; D is uncertain. The V gene lost 4 bases and the J gene lost 4 bases, with 8 bases spanning the gap. Germline V CDR1 and CDR2: SGHAT, FQNNGV. The CDR3 is made up of 12 amino acids. CDR3 DNA sequence: TGTGCCAGCAGCTACACACCTTACGAGCAGTACTTC. This encodes CASSYTPYEQYF.

This clone was counted between two and nine times. This chain joins TRBV7-9 and TRBJ2-7; D is uncertain. Trimming shortened V by 4 bases and J by 7 bases, and 11 bases separated the two germline ends. The germline CDR1 and CDR2 sequences are SEHNR and FQNEAQ (reference sequence). CDR3 length: 12 amino acids. CDR3 nucleotide sequence: TGTGCCAGCAGCTGGGGATTCGGTGAGCAGTACTTC. This sequence encodes CASSWGFGEQYF.

CDR3 nucleotide sequence: TGTGCCAGCAGTCGAGAGGGCCGGGTTATCCATGAGCAGTTCTTC. This codes for CASSREGRVIHEQFF. The chain couples TRBV11-2 to TRBJ2-1; TRBD2 might be the D (5 bases). Trimming cost V 6 bases and J 8 bases, with 20 bases left between them. The CDR3 is 15 residues long. Germline V lookup: CDR1 SGHAT, CDR2 FQNNGV.

This clone rates as medium-sized. The CDR3, as DNA: TGTGCCAGCAGCGCCAACAGGGAAGAGAATCAGCCCCAGCATTTT. Protein product: CASSANREENQPQHF. The V and J genes are TRBV11-2 and TRBJ1-5; a weak D match, TRBD1 (6 bases). The ends were cut back, 5 bases at V and 4 bases at J, with 15 bases in the middle. The V gene's germline CDR1 is SGHAT and CDR2 FQNNGV. The CDR3 has 15 residues.

Notes on this clone: Compared with germline, one end of the junction differs, possibly owing to a read error. V gene TRBV18 combines with J gene TRBJ2-2; D is possibly TRBD1 or TRBD2 (6 bases each). The CDR3 is 13 residues long. The germline CDR1 and CDR2 sequences are KGHSH and LQKENI. As DNA, the CDR3 is TGTGCCGGCCTCGAGGGGGGATCCGGGGAGCTGTCTTTT. Protein product: CAGLEGGSGELSF.

This clone was counted at least ten times. Just one base apart from a much larger clone, this may be a read error. This chain joins TRBV2 and TRBJ2-3; 8 positions agree with TRBD2. In germline, CDR1 is SNHLY, CDR2 FYNNEI. This CDR3 comprises 16 residues. CDR3 in DNA: TGTGCCGGCAGTGAAAACGGCGGGGGGTTTTCAGATACGCAGTATTTT. It is translated as CAGSENGGGFSDTQYF. Full variable domain (remainder filled in from reference TRBV2 and TRBJ2-3): EPEVTQTPSHQVTQMGQEVILRCVPISNHLYFYWYRQILGQKVEFLVSFYNNEISEKSEIFDDQFSVERPDGSNFTLKIRSTKLEDSAMYFCAGSENGGGFSDTQYFGPGTRLTVL.

This chain links TRBV4-2 with TRBJ2-7; perhaps TRBD2 as D (5 bases). The CDR3 consists of 15 residues. V was pared by 0 bases and J by 3 bases, with 12 bases between. The V gene's germline CDR1 is LGHNA and CDR2 YNFKEQ. The chain's CDR3 is CASSQEESGNYEQYF. The CDR3 nucleotides read TGTGCCAGCAGCCAAGAAGAAAGCGGAAACTACGAGCAGTACTTC.

The V and J genes are TRBV20-1 and TRBJ2-3; 7 bases align to TRBD1. V dropped 0 bases and J dropped 2; count of bases not matched to a gene: 8. CDR1 is DFQATT and CDR2 is SNEGSKA in the germline V gene (reference sequence). CDR3 length: 16 amino acids. CDR3 sequence: CSARDPGGGDTDTQYF. CDR3 DNA: TGCAGTGCTAGAGATCCAGGGGGTGGGGACACAGATACGCAGTATTTT.

This clone counts as medium-sized (0.01 to 0.1%). This rearrangement joins TRBV9 to TRBJ2-7; D may be TRBD2 (5 bases). Trimming cost V 4 bases and J 0 bases, with 11 bases left between them. Germline CDR1 reads SGDLS; CDR2 reads YYNGEE. The CDR3 sequence is 14 residues long. The CDR3 DNA is TGTGCCAGCAGCCTTGACGGGAACTCCTACGAGCAGTACTTC. It yields the protein CASSLDGNSYEQYF.

This clone was seen a few times. The V and J genes are TRBV6-2 or TRBV6-3 and TRBJ2-7, with 8 bases lining up with TRBD1. The CDR3 spans 17 residues. With 2 bases clipped from V and 2 bases from J, the junction kept 11 bases outside the gene matches. From germline, CDR1 is MNHEY and CDR2 SVGEGT. The CDR3 DNA reads TGTGCCAGCAGTTACGGTCGTTGGGTACAGGGGGCCTACGAGCAGTACTTC. This gives the protein CASSYGRWVQGAYEQYF.

This clone was found many times. The chain joins TRBV24-1 to TRBJ2-3; 8 bases fit TRBD2. This CDR3 comprises 13 residues. Looked up from germline, CDR1 is KGHDR and CDR2 is SFDVKD. V gave up 7 bases and J gave up 4 bases; unmatched junction bases: 3. As DNA, the CDR3 is TGTGCCACCAGCGGGGGGGCATCAGATACGCAGTATTTT. It specifies CATSGGASDTQYF.